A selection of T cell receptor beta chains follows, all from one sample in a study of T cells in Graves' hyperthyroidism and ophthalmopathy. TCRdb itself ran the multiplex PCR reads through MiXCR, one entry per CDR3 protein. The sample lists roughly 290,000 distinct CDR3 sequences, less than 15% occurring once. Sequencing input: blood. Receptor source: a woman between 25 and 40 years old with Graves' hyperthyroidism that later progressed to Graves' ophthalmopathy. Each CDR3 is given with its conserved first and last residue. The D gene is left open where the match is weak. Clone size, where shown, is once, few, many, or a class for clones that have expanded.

CDR3nt: TGTGCCAGCAGCTTATCGAGGGATCAGCCCCAGCATTTT
CDR3aa: CASSLSRDQPQHF
len: 13
d_gene: .
v_gene: TRBV11-2
j_gene: TRBJ1-5
abundance: many

CDR3nt: TGTGCCAGCAGCGTAGGTGGGGCCGGGGAGCTGTTTTTT
CDR3aa: CASSVGGAGELFF
len: 13
d_gene: .
v_gene: TRBV9
j_gene: TRBJ2-2
abundance: few

CDR3nt: TGCGCCAGCAGCCTTCATGCCCGGACTAGCGGGAGTGGAAATGAGCAGTTCTTC
CDR3aa: CASSLHARTSGSGNEQFF
len: 18
d_gene: TRBD2
v_gene: TRBV5-1
j_gene: TRBJ2-1
abundance: many

CDR3nt: TGTGCCAGCAGTTCGTCTGATTATAGCAATCAGCCCCAGCATTTT
CDR3aa: CASSSSDYSNQPQHF
len: 15
d_gene: .
v_gene: TRBV12-3/TRBV12-4
j_gene: TRBJ1-5
abundance: many

CDR3nt: TGTGCCAGCAGTCAGAGGACAGGGAGCTACGAGCAGTACTTC
CDR3aa: CASSQRTGSYEQYF
len: 14
d_gene: TRBD1
v_gene: TRBV28
j_gene: TRBJ2-7
abundance: many

CDR3nt: TGTGCCAGCAGTTTAGGGGCAGGGGGGTCCTACGAGCAGTACTTC
CDR3aa: CASSLGAGGSYEQYF
len: 15
d_gene: .
v_gene: TRBV27
j_gene: TRBJ2-7
abundance: many

CDR3nt: TGCGCCAGCAGCCCTCCCTACGGGATTAGCTCCTACGAGCAGTACTTC
CDR3aa: CASSPPYGISSYEQYF
len: 16
d_gene: .
v_gene: TRBV5-1
j_gene: TRBJ2-7
abundance: many

CDR3nt: TGTGCCAGCAGCCTTCAGGGGGTAGTGGCAGATACGCAGTATTTT
CDR3aa: CASSLQGVVADTQYF
len: 15
d_gene: TRBD1
v_gene: TRBV7-9
j_gene: TRBJ2-3
abundance: many

CDR3nt: TGTGCCAGCAGTTACGCCGGACCTAGCAATTCCTACGAGCAGTACTTC
CDR3aa: CASSYAGPSNSYEQYF
len: 16
d_gene: .
v_gene: TRBV6-9
j_gene: TRBJ2-7
abundance: .

CDR3nt: TGTGCCAGCAGCTTACTGACAACGTATAATTCACCCCTCCACTTT
CDR3aa: CASSLLTTYNSPLHF
len: 15
d_gene: .
v_gene: TRBV7-2
j_gene: TRBJ1-6
abundance: many

CDR3nt: TGTGCCAGCATTCTCAGGGGGACCGGGGAGCTGTTTTTT
CDR3aa: CASILRGTGELFF
len: 13
d_gene: TRBD1
v_gene: TRBV6-1
j_gene: TRBJ2-2
abundance: many

CDR3nt: TGTGCCAGCAGCTTAACTGCGGACACTGAAGCTTTCTTT
CDR3aa: CASSLTADTEAFF
len: 13
d_gene: .
v_gene: TRBV13
j_gene: TRBJ1-1
abundance: many

CDR3nt: TGCAGTGCTAGAGATTGGGGGCGGGAGACCCAGTACTTC
CDR3aa: CSARDWGRETQYF
len: 13
d_gene: .
v_gene: TRBV20-1
j_gene: TRBJ2-5
abundance: many

CDR3nt: TGTGCCAGCAGCTTAGCGGGGCCGAAAGACCAAGAGACCCAGTACTTC
CDR3aa: CASSLAGPKDQETQYF
len: 16
d_gene: .
v_gene: TRBV7-2
j_gene: TRBJ2-5
abundance: many

CDR3nt: TGTGCCAGCAGCGTAGTCACTAGCGGGAGTAGGCATGAGCAGTTCTTC
CDR3aa: CASSVVTSGSRHEQFF
len: 16
d_gene: TRBD2
v_gene: TRBV9
j_gene: TRBJ2-1
abundance: few

CDR3nt: TGTGCCAGTGGCTTGGGCAAAGATCAGCCCCAGCATTTT
CDR3aa: CASGLGKDQPQHF
len: 13
d_gene: .
v_gene: TRBV19
j_gene: TRBJ1-5
abundance: .

CDR3nt: TGTGCCAGCAGGGTGGATGAGCGCTCCTACAATGAGCAGTTCTTC
CDR3aa: CASRVDERSYNEQFF
len: 15
d_gene: .
v_gene: TRBV4-2
j_gene: TRBJ2-1
abundance: many

CDR3nt: TGTGCCAGCAGCATCGCCAGTGGCAATGAGCAGTTCTTC
CDR3aa: CASSIASGNEQFF
len: 13
d_gene: .
v_gene: TRBV7-9
j_gene: TRBJ2-1
abundance: many

CDR3nt: TGCAGTGCTAGGCTAGTTAGCACAGATACGCAGTATTTT
CDR3aa: CSARLVSTDTQYF
len: 13
d_gene: .
v_gene: TRBV20-1
j_gene: TRBJ2-3
abundance: few

CDR3nt: TGTGCCAGCTCACCTCGAGCGGGAGGAGCAGATACGCAGTATTTT
CDR3aa: CASSPRAGGADTQYF
len: 15
d_gene: TRBD2
v_gene: TRBV18
j_gene: TRBJ2-3
abundance: many

CDR3nt: TGTGCCAGCAGCCACCGGGACAGGGAAAACGAGCAGTACTTC
CDR3aa: CASSHRDRENEQYF
len: 14
d_gene: TRBD1
v_gene: TRBV7-9
j_gene: TRBJ2-7
abundance: many

CDR3nt: TGTGCCAGCTCGCGCTTTAGCGGAAGCTCCTACGAGCAGTACTTC
CDR3aa: CASSRFSGSSYEQYF
len: 15
d_gene: .
v_gene: TRBV27
j_gene: TRBJ2-7
abundance: many

CDR3nt: TGCGCCAGCAGCCAAGGGGGGGAAAAAAACATTCAGTACTTC
CDR3aa: CASSQGGEKNIQYF
len: 14
d_gene: .
v_gene: TRBV4-3
j_gene: TRBJ2-4
abundance: .

CDR3nt: TGTGCCAGCAGTTACGGACAGGTCAACTATGGCTACACCTTC
CDR3aa: CASSYGQVNYGYTF
len: 14
d_gene: TRBD1
v_gene: TRBV6-5
j_gene: TRBJ1-2
abundance: .

CDR3nt: TGCAGTGCTGCTCTAGGGGTTGGGCGGGACACGCAGTATTTT
CDR3aa: CSAALGVGRDTQYF
len: 14
d_gene: .
v_gene: TRBV20-1
j_gene: TRBJ2-3
abundance: few

CDR3nt: TGTGCCAGCAGTTCCACACCGGGGCAGGGGGCTTTTTCACCCCTCCACTTT
CDR3aa: CASSSTPGQGAFSPLHF
len: 17
d_gene: TRBD1
v_gene: TRBV7-9
j_gene: TRBJ1-6
abundance: many

CDR3nt: TGTGCCAGTAGTACCCTAGCGGGGTTCAACAATGAGCAGTTCTTC
CDR3aa: CASSTLAGFNNEQFF
len: 15
d_gene: TRBD2
v_gene: TRBV19
j_gene: TRBJ2-1
abundance: few

CDR3nt: TGTGCCACCAGCACAGGGGGACTAGCGGGAGTACGCAGCTACGAGCAGTACTTC
CDR3aa: CATSTGGLAGVRSYEQYF
len: 18
d_gene: TRBD2
v_gene: TRBV15
j_gene: TRBJ2-7
abundance: many

CDR3nt: TGTGCCAGCAGTACAACAGGGAAGGGGAGCTACACCTTC
CDR3aa: CASSTTGKGSYTF
len: 13
d_gene: .
v_gene: TRBV9
j_gene: TRBJ1-2
abundance: many

CDR3nt: TGTGCCAGCAGCAAAATGACAGATAACACTGAAGCTTTCTTT
CDR3aa: CASSKMTDNTEAFF
len: 14
d_gene: .
v_gene: TRBV6-2/TRBV6-3
j_gene: TRBJ1-1
abundance: many

CDR3nt: TGTGCCACCAGTGATTTGTCCTGGCGGGAGGGCTCCTACAATGAGCAGTTCTTC
CDR3aa: CATSDLSWREGSYNEQFF
len: 18
d_gene: TRBD2
v_gene: TRBV24-1
j_gene: TRBJ2-1
abundance: few

CDR3nt: TGTGCCAGCAGCTGGACAGGGTCAGGCTCCTACAATGAGCAGTTCTTC
CDR3aa: CASSWTGSGSYNEQFF
len: 16
d_gene: TRBD1
v_gene: TRBV11-3
j_gene: TRBJ2-1
abundance: many

CDR3nt: TGTGCCTGCCCCAGAGAGGGTATGAACACTGAAGCTTTCTTT
CDR3aa: CACPREGMNTEAFF
len: 14
d_gene: .
v_gene: TRBV30
j_gene: TRBJ1-1
abundance: many

CDR3nt: TGTGCCAGCAGTTCCGGACTAGTGGGAGGGCATGAGCAGTTCTTC
CDR3aa: CASSSGLVGGHEQFF
len: 15
d_gene: TRBD2
v_gene: TRBV12-3/TRBV12-4
j_gene: TRBJ2-1
abundance: many

CDR3nt: TGCAGCGTTGAGGTACTGGAGACCTACGAGCAGTACTTC
CDR3aa: CSVEVLETYEQYF
len: 13
d_gene: .
v_gene: TRBV29-1
j_gene: TRBJ2-7
abundance: few

CDR3nt: TGTGCCAGCAGCTCCCCTCCGGGGGGGGGAAATTTGAACACTGAAGCTTTCTTT
CDR3aa: CASSSPPGGGNLNTEAFF
len: 18
d_gene: .
v_gene: TRBV7-9
j_gene: TRBJ1-1
abundance: many

CDR3nt: TGTGCCAGCAGCACCCCGACCGACTCTGGAAACACCATATATTTT
CDR3aa: CASSTPTDSGNTIYF
len: 15
d_gene: .
v_gene: TRBV5-6
j_gene: TRBJ1-3
abundance: many

CDR3nt: TGTGCCAGCAGTTTCTTTACCCGAGGCACTGAAGCTTTCTTT
CDR3aa: CASSFFTRGTEAFF
len: 14
d_gene: .
v_gene: TRBV6-2/TRBV6-3
j_gene: TRBJ1-1
abundance: many

CDR3nt: TGTGCCAGCTCACCCGCACGCTCCTACGAGCAGTACTTC
CDR3aa: CASSPARSYEQYF
len: 13
d_gene: .
v_gene: TRBV18
j_gene: TRBJ2-7
abundance: many

CDR3nt: TGTGCCACCAGCAGGGACAGGGGCTACGAGCAGTACTTC
CDR3aa: CATSRDRGYEQYF
len: 13
d_gene: TRBD1
v_gene: TRBV15
j_gene: TRBJ2-7
abundance: many

CDR3nt: TGTGCCAGCAGTTTTGGGCAATTAGGGACCCAGTACTTC
CDR3aa: CASSFGQLGTQYF
len: 13
d_gene: .
v_gene: TRBV12-3/TRBV12-4
j_gene: TRBJ2-5
abundance: many